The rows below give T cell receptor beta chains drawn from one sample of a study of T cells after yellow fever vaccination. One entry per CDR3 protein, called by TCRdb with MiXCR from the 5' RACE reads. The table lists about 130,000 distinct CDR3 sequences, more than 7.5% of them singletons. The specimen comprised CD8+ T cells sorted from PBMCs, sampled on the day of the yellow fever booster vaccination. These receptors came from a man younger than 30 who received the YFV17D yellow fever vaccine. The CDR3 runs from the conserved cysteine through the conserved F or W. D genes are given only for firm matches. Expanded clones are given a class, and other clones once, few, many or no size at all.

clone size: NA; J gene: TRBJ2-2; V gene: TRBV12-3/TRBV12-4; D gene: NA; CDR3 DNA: TGTGCCAGCAGGGGGGGCGTTTTTGGGCTGTTTTTT; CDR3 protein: CASRGGVFGLFF
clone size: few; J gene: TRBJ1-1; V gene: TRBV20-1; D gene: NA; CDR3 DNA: TGCAGTGCTAGAGTTTTGGGCAGGTCCAAACCTGAAGCTTTCTTT; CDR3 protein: CSARVLGRSKPEAFF
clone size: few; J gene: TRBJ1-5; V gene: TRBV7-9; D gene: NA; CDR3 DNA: TGTGCCAGCAGCTTAGCCGGGACACCCCCCCGGCCCCAGCATTTT; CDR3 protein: CASSLAGTPPRPQHF
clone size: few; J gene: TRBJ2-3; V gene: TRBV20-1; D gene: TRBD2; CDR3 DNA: TGCAGTGCTGGGACTAGCGGGGGGGCCAGTTATACGCAGTATTTT; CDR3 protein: CSAGTSGGASYTQYF
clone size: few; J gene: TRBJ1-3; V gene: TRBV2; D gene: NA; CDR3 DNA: TGTGCCAGCACGGCGGACTTTAACTCTGGAAACACCATATATTTT; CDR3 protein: CASTADFNSGNTIYF
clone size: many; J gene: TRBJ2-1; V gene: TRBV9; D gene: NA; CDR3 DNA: TGTGCCAGCAGCGTAGTGGGGGGCAGGGGCAATGAGCAGTTCTTC; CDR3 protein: CASSVVGGRGNEQFF
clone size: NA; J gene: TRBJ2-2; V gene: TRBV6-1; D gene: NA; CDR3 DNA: TGTGCCAGCGCCTGGGGAGGGGGCCTCGGGGAGCTGTTTTTT; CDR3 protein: CASAWGGGLGELFF
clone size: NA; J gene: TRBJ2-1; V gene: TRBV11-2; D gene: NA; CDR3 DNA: TGTGCCAGCAGTTATCGGACCAATGAGCAGTTCTTC; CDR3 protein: CASSYRTNEQFF
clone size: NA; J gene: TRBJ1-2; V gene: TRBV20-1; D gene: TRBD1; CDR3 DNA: TGCAGTGCCAAGGGACAGAACTATGGCTACACCTTC; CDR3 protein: CSAKGQNYGYTF
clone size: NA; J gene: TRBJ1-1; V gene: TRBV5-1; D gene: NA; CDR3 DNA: TGCGCCAGCAGCCTTAAAGACAGCGAGTACACTGAAGCTTTCTTT; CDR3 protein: CASSLKDSEYTEAFF
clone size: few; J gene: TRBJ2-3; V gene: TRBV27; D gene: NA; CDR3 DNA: TGTGCCAGCAGTTTACCCCGGGGAAGGGGGCAGGGGGGTTTAGCAGATACGCAGTATTTT; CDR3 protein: CASSLPRGRGQGGLADTQYF
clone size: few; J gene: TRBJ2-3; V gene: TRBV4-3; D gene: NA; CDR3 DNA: TGCGCCAGCAGCCAAGATCTAGCTAGCACAGATACGCAGTATTTT; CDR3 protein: CASSQDLASTDTQYF
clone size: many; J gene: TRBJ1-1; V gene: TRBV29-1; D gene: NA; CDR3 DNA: TGCAGCGTTGGTGGGACTGAAGCTTTCTTT; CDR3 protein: CSVGGTEAFF
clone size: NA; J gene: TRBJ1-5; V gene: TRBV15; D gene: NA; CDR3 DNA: TGTGCCACCAGTAACGAGGGGAGCAATCAGCCCCAGCATTTT; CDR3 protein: CATSNEGSNQPQHF
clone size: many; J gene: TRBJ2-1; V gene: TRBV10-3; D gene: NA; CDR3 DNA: TGTGCCATCAGGGACAGAAGCAATGAGCAGTTCTTC; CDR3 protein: CAIRDRSNEQFF
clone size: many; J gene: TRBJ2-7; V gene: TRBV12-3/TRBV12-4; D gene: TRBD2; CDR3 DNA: TGTGCCAGCTCGCCGGGGGGAGAGCAGTACTTC; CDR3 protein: CASSPGGEQYF
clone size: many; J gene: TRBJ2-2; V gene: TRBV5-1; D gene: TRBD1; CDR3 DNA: TGCGCCAGCAGCAAGGGACAGGAGGGTCGCGGGGAGCTGTTTTTT; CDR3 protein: CASSKGQEGRGELFF
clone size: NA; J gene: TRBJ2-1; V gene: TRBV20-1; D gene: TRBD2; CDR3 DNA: TGCAGTGCTAGAGACCTCCTAGCGGGGGGGCACAATGAGCAGTTCTTC; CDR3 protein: CSARDLLAGGHNEQFF
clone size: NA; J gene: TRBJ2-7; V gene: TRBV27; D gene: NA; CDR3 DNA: TGTGCCAGCAGTGGAGGGGGAGTGTCCTACGAGCAGTACTTC; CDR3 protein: CASSGGGVSYEQYF
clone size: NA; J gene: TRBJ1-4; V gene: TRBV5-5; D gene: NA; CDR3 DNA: TGTGCCAGCAGCTTGGATTTCCAGATTAATGAAAAACTGTTTTTT; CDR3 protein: CASSLDFQINEKLFF
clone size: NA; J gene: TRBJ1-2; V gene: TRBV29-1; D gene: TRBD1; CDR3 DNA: TGCAGCGTTATCGGGACAGGGGGCGTTGGCTACACCTTC; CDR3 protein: CSVIGTGGVGYTF
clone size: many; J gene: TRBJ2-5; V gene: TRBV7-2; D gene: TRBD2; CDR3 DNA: TGTGCCAGCAGCTTACTTTCGGGTAGCGGGGGGCCCTGGAAGACCCAGTACTTC; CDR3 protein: CASSLLSGSGGPWKTQYF
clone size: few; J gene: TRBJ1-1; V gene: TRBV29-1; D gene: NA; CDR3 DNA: TGCAGCGTTGAAGGGGCCCACTTTCCGAACACTGAAGCTTTCTTT; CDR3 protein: CSVEGAHFPNTEAFF
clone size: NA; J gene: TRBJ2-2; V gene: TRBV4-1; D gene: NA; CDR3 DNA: TGCGCCAGCAGCCAAGACGTCCAATGGGGCCCGAACACCGGGGAGCTGTTTTTT; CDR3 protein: CASSQDVQWGPNTGELFF
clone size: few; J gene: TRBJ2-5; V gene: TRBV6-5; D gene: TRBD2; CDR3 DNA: TGTGCCAGCCTGGCAGGGCGGGGGCAAGAGACCCAGTACTTC; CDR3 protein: CASLAGRGQETQYF
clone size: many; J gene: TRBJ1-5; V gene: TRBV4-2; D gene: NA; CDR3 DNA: TGTGCCAGCAGCCAACCAGGGGATTCTCAGCCCCAGCATTTT; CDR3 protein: CASSQPGDSQPQHF
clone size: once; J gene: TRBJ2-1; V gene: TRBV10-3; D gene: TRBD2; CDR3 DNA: TGTGCCATCAGTGTTTCGGCGGGGGGATCCTACAATGAGCAGTTCTTC; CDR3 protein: CAISVSAGGSYNEQFF
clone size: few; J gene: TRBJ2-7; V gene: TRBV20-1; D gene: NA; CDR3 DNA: TGCAGTGCTAGAGATACCAGGGATAACGAGCAGTACTTC; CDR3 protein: CSARDTRDNEQYF
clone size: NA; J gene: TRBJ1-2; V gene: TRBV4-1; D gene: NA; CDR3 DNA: TGCGCCAGCAGCCCCCCGGGACAAAGAGTTAACTATGGCTACACCTTC; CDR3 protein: CASSPPGQRVNYGYTF